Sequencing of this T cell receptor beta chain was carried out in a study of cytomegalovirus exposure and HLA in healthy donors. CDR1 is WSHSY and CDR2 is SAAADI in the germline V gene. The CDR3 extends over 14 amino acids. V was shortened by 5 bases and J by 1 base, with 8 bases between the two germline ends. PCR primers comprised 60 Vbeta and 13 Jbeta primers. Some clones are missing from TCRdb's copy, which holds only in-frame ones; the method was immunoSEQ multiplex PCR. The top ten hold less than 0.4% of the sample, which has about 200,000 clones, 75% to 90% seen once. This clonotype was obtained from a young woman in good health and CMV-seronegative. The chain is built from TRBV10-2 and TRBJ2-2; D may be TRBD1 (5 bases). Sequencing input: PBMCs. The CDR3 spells CASSYDRNTGELFF. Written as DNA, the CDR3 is TGCGCCAGCAGTTACGACAGGAACACCGGGGAGCTGTTTTTT.